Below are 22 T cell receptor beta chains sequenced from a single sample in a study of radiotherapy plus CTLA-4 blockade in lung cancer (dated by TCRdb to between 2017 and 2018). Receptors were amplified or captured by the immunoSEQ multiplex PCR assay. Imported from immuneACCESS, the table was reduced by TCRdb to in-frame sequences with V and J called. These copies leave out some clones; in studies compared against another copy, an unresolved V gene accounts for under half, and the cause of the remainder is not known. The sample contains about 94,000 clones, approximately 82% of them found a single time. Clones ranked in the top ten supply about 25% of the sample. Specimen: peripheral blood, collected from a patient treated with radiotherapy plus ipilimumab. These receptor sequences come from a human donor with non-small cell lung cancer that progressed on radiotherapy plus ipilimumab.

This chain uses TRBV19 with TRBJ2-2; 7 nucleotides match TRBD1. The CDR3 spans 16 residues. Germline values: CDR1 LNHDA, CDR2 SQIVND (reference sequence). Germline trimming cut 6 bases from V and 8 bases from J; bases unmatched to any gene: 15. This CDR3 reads CASRSTGPKLTGELFF. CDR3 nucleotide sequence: TGTGCCAGTAGGTCGACAGGGCCCAAACTTACGGGGGAGCTGTTTTTT.

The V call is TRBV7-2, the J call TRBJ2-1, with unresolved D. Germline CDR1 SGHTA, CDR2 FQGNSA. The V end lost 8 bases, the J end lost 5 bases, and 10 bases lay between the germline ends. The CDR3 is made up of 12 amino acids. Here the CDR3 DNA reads TGTGCCAGCTCGCGCTTCGACAATGAGCAGTTCTTC. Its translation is CASSRFDNEQFF. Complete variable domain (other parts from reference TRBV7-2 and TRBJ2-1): GAGVSQSPSNKVTEKGKDVELRCDPISGHTALYWYRQSLGQGLEFLIYFQGNSAPDKSGLPSDRFSAERTGGSVSTLTIQRTQQEDSAVYLCASSRFDNEQFFGPGTRLTVL.

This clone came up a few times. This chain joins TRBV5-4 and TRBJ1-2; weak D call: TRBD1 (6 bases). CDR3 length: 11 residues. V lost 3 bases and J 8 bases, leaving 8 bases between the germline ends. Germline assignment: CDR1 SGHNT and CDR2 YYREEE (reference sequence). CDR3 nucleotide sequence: TGTGCCAGCAGCTGGGGGGGCGGCTACACCTTC. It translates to CASSWGGGYTF.

The CDR3 bases are TGTGCCAGCAGCTCAGGGGTGAACACTGAAGCTTTCTTT. It translates to CASSSGVNTEAFF. V and J are TRBV7-3 and TRBJ1-1, with D perhaps TRBD1 (6 bases). The CDR3 loop spans 13 amino acids. V was pared by 4 bases and J by 0 bases, with 6 bases between. Germline CDR1 is SGHTA and CDR2 is FQGTGA. Drawing the rest from reference TRBV7-3 and TRBJ1-1, the complete variable domain is GAGVSQTPSNKVTEKGKYVELRCDPISGHTALYWYRQSLGQGPEFLIYFQGTGAADDSGLPNDRFFAVRPEGSVSTLKIQRTERGDSAVYLCASSSGVNTEAFFGQGTRLTVV.

CDR3 region: CASSQSSYWENTGELFF. In nucleotides, the CDR3 is TGTGCCAGCAGCCAATCCTCCTATTGGGAGAACACCGGGGAGCTGTTTTTT. The chain combines TRBV7-2 with TRBJ2-2; D is undetermined. The V end was cut by 5 bases, the J end by 1 base, with 17 bases between. Germline V gene data show CDR1 as SGHTA and CDR2 as FQGNSA. The CDR3 runs 17 residues. The full variable domain, in which reference TRBV7-2 and TRBJ2-2 provide the parts outside the CDR3, is GAGVSQSPSNKVTEKGKDVELRCDPISGHTALYWYRQSLGQGLEFLIYFQGNSAPDKSGLPSDRFSAERTGGSVSTLTIQRTQQEDSAVYLCASSQSSYWENTGELFFGEGSRLTVL.

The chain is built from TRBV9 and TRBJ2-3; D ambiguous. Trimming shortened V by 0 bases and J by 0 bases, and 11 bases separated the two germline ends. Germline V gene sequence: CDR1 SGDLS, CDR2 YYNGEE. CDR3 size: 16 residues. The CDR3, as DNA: TGTGCCAGCAGCGTAGGTCGATTGACTAGCACAGATACGCAGTATTTT. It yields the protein CASSVGRLTSTDTQYF.

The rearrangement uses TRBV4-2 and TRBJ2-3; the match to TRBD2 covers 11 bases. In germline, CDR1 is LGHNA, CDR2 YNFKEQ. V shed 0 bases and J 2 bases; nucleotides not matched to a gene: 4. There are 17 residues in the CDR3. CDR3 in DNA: TGTGCCAGCAGCCAAGATAAGGGACTAGCGGCCACAGATACGCAGTATTTT. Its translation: CASSQDKGLAATDTQYF.

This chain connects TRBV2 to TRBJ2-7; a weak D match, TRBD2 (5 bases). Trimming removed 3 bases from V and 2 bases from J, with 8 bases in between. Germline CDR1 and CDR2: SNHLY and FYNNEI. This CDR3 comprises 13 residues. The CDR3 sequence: CASSERAAYEQYV. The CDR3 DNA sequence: TGTGCCAGCAGTGAGAGGGCAGCCTACGAGCAGTACGTC.

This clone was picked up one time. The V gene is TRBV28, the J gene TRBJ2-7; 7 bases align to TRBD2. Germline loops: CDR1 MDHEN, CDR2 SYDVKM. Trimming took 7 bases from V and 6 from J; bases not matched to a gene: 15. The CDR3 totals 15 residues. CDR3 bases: TGTGCCAGCATTCCTCGGGCGGGAGATTCTTCCGAGCAGTACTTC. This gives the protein CASIPRAGDSSEQYF. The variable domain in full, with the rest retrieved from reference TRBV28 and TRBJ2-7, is DVKVTQSSRYLVKRTGEKVFLECVQDMDHENMFWYRQDPGLGLRLIYFSYDVKMKEKGDIPEGYSVSREKKERFSLILESASTNQTSMYLCASIPRAGDSSEQYFGPGTRLTVT.

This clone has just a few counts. CDR3 protein: CASGRSGTGNEQYF. As DNA, the CDR3 is TGCGCCAGCGGTAGGTCCGGGACAGGGAACGAGCAGTACTTC. The V and J genes are TRBV10-2 and TRBJ2-7; 9 bases are a match to TRBD1. Germline CDR1 and CDR2: WSHSY and SAAADI. Trimming at V came to 8 bases and at J to 5 bases, leaving 10 bases not matched to a gene. The CDR3 has 14 amino acids.

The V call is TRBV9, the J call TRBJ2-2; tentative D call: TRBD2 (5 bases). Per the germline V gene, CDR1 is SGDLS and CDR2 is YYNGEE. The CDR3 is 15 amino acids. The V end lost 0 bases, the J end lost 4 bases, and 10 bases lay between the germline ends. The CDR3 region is CASSVGGESTGELFF. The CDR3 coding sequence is TGTGCCAGCAGCGTAGGGGGAGAGAGCACCGGGGAGCTGTTTTTT.

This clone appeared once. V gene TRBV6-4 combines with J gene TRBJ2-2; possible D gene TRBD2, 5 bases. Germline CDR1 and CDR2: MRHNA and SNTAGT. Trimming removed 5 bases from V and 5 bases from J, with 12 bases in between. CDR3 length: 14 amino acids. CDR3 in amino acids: CASSFSEGTGELFF. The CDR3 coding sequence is TGTGCCAGCAGTTTTAGTGAGGGAACCGGGGAGCTGTTTTTT.

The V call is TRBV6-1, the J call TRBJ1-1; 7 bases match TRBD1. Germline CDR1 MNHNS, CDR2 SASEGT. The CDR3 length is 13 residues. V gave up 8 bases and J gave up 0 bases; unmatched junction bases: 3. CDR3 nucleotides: TGTGCCAGCGGGGACAGTCTGAACACTGAAGCTTTCTTT. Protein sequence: CASGDSLNTEAFF.

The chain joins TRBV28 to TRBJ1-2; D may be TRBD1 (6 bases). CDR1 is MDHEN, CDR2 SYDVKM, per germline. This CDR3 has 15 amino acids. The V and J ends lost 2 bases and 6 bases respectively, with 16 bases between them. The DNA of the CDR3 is TGTGCCAGCAGTTTAAGCAGTTGGGGGGCGGATGGCTACACCTTC. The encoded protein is CASSLSSWGADGYTF.

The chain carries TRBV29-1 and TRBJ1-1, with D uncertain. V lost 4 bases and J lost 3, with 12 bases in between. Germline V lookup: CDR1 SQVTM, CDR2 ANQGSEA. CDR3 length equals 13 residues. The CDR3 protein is CSVVRIGDTEAFF. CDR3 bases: TGCAGCGTTGTTCGGATCGGGGACACTGAAGCTTTCTTT. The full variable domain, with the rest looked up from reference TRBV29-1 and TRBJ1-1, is SAVISQKPSRDICQRGTSLTIQCQVDSQVTMMFWYRQQPGQSLTLIATANQGSEATYESGFVIDKFPISRPNLTFSTLTVSNMSPEDSSIYLCSVVRIGDTEAFFGQGTRLTVV.

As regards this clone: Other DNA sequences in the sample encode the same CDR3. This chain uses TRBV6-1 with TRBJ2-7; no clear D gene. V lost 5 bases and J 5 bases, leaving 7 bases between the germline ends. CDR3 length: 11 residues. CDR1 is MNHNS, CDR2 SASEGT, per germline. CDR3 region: CASSYPHEQYF. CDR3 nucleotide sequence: TGTGCCAGCAGTTACCCACACGAGCAGTACTTC.

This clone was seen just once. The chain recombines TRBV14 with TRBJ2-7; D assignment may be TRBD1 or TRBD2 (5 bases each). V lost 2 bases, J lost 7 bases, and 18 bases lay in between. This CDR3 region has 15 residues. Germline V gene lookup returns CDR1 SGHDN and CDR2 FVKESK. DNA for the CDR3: TGTGCCAGCAGCCAACCCGGGACGTTGAGGGGAGAGCAGTACTTC. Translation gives CASSQPGTLRGEQYF.

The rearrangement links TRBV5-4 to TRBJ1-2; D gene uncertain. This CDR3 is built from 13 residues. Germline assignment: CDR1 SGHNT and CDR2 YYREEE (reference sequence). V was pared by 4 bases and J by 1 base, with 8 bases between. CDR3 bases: TGTGCCAGCAGCGTGGCGAGTAACTATGGCTACACCTTC. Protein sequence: CASSVASNYGYTF.

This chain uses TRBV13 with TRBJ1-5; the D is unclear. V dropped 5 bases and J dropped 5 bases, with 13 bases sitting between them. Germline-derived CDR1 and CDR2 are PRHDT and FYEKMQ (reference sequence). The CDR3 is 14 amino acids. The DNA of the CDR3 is TGTGCCAGCAGCCCTACTCCGGGTGATCAGCCCCAGCATTTT. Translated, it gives CASSPTPGDQPQHF.

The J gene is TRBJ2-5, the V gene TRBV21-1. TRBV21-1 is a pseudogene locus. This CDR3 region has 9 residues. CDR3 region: CAGQETQYF. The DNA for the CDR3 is TGTGCCGGCCAAGAGACCCAGTACTTC.

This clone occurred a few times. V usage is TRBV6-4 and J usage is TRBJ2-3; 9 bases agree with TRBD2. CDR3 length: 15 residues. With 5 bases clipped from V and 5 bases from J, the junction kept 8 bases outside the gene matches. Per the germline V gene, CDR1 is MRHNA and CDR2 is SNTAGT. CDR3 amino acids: CASSMGGRALDTQYF. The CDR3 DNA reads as TGTGCCAGCAGTATGGGCGGGAGGGCCCTAGATACGCAGTATTTT.

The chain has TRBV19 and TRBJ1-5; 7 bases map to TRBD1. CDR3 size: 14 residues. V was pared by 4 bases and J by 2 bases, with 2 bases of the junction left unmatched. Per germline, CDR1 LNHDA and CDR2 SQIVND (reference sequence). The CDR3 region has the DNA TGTGCCAGTAGTACCACAGGGGGCAATCAGCCCCAGCATTTT. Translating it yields CASSTTGGNQPQHF.